This TCR beta chain was sequenced for a study of T-cell reconstitution after alpha-beta-depleted transplantation in children. With 4 bases removed from V and 16 bases from J, the gap between germline ends came to 14 bases. CDR3 size: 11 residues. Unique molecular identifiers were incorporated during preparation of the TCRbeta library. From the PCR reads, TCRdb called clonotypes with MiXCR, one entry per CDR3 protein. The data show 450,000 to 600,000 distinct CDR3 sequences, around 20% seen once. V is TRBV12-3 or TRBV12-4 and J is TRBJ2-1; no clear D gene. Source: PBMCs from the stem cell graft donor, taken from the stem cell graft. This sequence originates from a human donor who donated a stem cell graft to a child with acute lymphoblastic leukemia. The CDR3 nucleotides read TGTGCCAGCAGTTCATACAATGAGCGTTTCTTC. Translating gives CASSSYNERFF.